These 5 T cell receptor beta chains were sequenced from one sample in a study of cytomegalovirus exposure and HLA in healthy donors. The primer mix had 60 Vbeta and 13 Jbeta primers. Here immunoSEQ multiplex PCR was the method, and the copy in TCRdb shows in-frame clones only, minus some. This table has 150,000 or so clones, roughly 80% appearing once. What was sequenced was PBMCs. The receptor source for this set is a woman aged 45-65 years in good health and CMV-seropositive.

The chain combines TRBV10-1 with TRBJ1-5; 10 positions match TRBD1. Germline CDR1 is WNHNN and CDR2 is SYGVQD (reference sequence). After removal of 6 bases from V and 2 bases from J, the junction contained 13 bases not matched to a gene. The length of the CDR3 is 18 residues. The CDR3 protein is CASSAGTGASDGNQPQHF. The CDR3 coding sequence is TGCGCCAGCAGCGCCGGGACAGGGGCTAGCGATGGCAATCAGCCCCAGCATTTT.

This chain connects TRBV30 to TRBJ1-1; 7 positions match TRBD1. The CDR3 has 14 amino acids. The germline CDR1 and CDR2 sequences are GTSNPN and SVGIG (reference sequence). Trimming removed 5 bases from V and 4 bases from J; junction bases left unmatched: 10. The CDR3 sequence: CAWSGQGVGTEAFF. In DNA form, the CDR3 reads TGTGCCTGGTCGGGTCAGGGGGTGGGCACTGAAGCTTTCTTT. The whole variable domain, remainder taken from reference TRBV30 and TRBJ1-1, is SQTIHQWPATLVQPVGSPLSLECTVEGTSNPNLYWYRQAAGRGLQLLFYSVGIGQISSEVPQNLSASRPQDRQFILSSKKLLLSDSGFYLCAWSGQGVGTEAFFGQGTRLTVV.

In this sample, this clone turned up once. This sequence joins TRBV11-3 and TRBJ2-7; 7 bases match TRBD1. This CDR3 region has 17 residues. Germline-derived CDR1 and CDR2 are SGHNT and YENEEA. With V trimmed by 1 base and J by 1 base, 10 bases remained unmatched. CDR3 DNA sequence: TGTGCCAGCAGCTTAGGAGTGGGGACAGCGTTTTCCTACGAGCAGTACTTC. Translated: CASSLGVGTAFSYEQYF.

This clone showed up just once. This rearrangement joins TRBV5-1 to TRBJ2-7, with D possibly TRBD2 on 6 matching bases. CDR3 length equals 13 residues. Trimming stripped 4 bases from V and 4 bases from J, with 12 bases between. Germline CDR1 and CDR2: SGHRS and YFSETQ. The CDR3 loop reads CASSPAGSYEQYF. For the CDR3, the DNA is TGCGCCAGCAGCCCCGCGGGGAGTTACGAGCAGTACTTC.

The chain uses TRBV30 and TRBJ2-1, with D perhaps TRBD2 (6 bases). In germline, CDR1 is GTSNPN, CDR2 SVGIG (reference sequence). Trimming took 4 bases from V and 12 from J, leaving 19 bases between them. The length of the CDR3 is 13 residues. The CDR3 loop is CAWTPGERIAQFF. The CDR3 DNA sequence: TGTGCCTGGACCCCGGGAGAACGCATCGCGCAGTTCTTC.